This T cell receptor (beta chain) originates from a study of T cell responses to AZD1222 COVID-19 vaccine (dated by TCRdb to the early 2020s). Context from the whole study: TCR sequencing covered fewer than 250 trial participants: 200 to 220 given two doses of AZD1222 and some 25 given two doses of MenACWY control vaccine. Enrollment into the trials was organized by age into subgroups of 18-55, 56-69 and 70-plus years, and those subgroups contained about 160, 30 and 59 TCR-sequenced participants, respectively. General study outcomes and caveats: Conclusions about previously exposed vaccinees are limited, since just 5 or 6 AZD1222 recipients were seropositive for SARS-CoV-2 at baseline. The 56-69-year group was small, and its depth increase did not reach significance, likely because of low power. No day 14 peak-response samples were available, so repertoires were characterized only after the peak T cell response. Reportedly, almost half of the unique spike-specific TCRs recognized epitopes lying outside the regions that are mutated in the B.1.351 and B.1.1.7 variants. Participants were mostly white British, with more females than males. The authors suggested clonal diversity may have been underestimated. The vaccine-associated CD4 TCRs covered the entire spike protein, and the dominant responses fell in regions 160-218 and 743-854. A significant rise in spike-specific TCR breadth and depth was observed after two AZD1222 doses relative to day 0 and relative to MenACWY recipients.

The CDR3 regions of human TCRbeta chains were subjected to immunosequencing. As for the authors' bioinformatics: Repertoire TCRs were checked for matches against a reference library of SARS-CoV-2-specific TCRs that had been generated using the MIRA antigen-specificity platform. Breadth meant the fraction of unique TCRs that were SARS-CoV-2-associated, whereas depth meant the fraction of total T cells that were SARS-CoV-2-associated. Using the MIRA data, each spike-specific TCR was mapped to the spike region that the TCR reacts to and placed in a CD4 or CD8 class. Log10-transformed breadth and depth values were compared by one-way ANOVA with Sidak's multiple comparisons tests. Sourced from immuneACCESS, this table was stored by TCRdb with only in-frame sequences that have V and J called. A share of the clones is absent; for the studies checked, an unresolved V gene accounts for under half, and the remainder has no known explanation. Clone size and V and J calls were adopted from that table, with D and trimming inferred from the DNA. Counted in this sample were over 65,000 clones; 89% of them appeared once. Jointly, the top ten make up over 4% of the sample.

Between the V and J ends, shortened by 3 bases and 5 bases respectively, the junction contains 12 bases. From the cysteine up to the phenylalanine, the CDR3 has a length of 15 residues. The only DNA kept is the CDR3, 45 bases in frame from the first base. The germline V gene supplies CDR1 SGHDT and CDR2 YYEEEE. According to the study, the label for this sample's time point signals: about 28 days (+/-7) after the second vaccine dose. Because spike-specific TCR depth and breadth did not differ between the two schedules, AZD1222 recipients who got a second dose at roughly 4 weeks were pooled with those who got a second dose at roughly 12 weeks. Samples from vaccinated people were obtained from the UK trials COV001 and COV002, which included a single-blind randomized controlled phase 2/3 trial of AZD1222 (ChAdOx1 nCoV-19) in healthy adults. Trial participant PBMC samples were collected at day 0 and day 28 after the second dose for TCRbeta chain sequencing.

This clone came up once. The antigen it binds to is not known. Per-base quality was not reported, and no clone a single base away is much larger than it. Sequences were derived from peripheral blood, sampled 28 days after the second AZD1222 dose. The receptor chain draws on TRBV5-6 and TRBJ1-6; tentative D gene TRBD1, with 5 bases matching. This TCR was recovered from an adult who received the AZD1222 COVID-19 vaccine. This receptor carries the CDR3 CASSWATVDNSPLHF. The nucleotide sequence reads as follows: TGTGCCAGCAGCTGGGCGACAGTTGATAATTCACCCCTCCACTTT.